These 23 T cell receptor beta chains originate from one sample sequenced in a study of shared clonotypes between healthy human individuals. The repertoire was sequenced with immunoSEQ multiplex PCR; TCRdb's copy has only in-frame clones and lacks some. The repertoire holds around 700,000 clones, with approximately 75% as singletons. The sequenced sample was memory CD4+ T cells sorted from blood. Subset here: CD45RA-negative fraction. The receptors come from a woman in her twenties or thirties in good health.

In the case of this clone: Other DNA sequences from this sample encode an identical CDR3 as well. This chain uses TRBV5-1 with TRBJ2-1; 7 bases line up with TRBD1. The CDR3 sequence is 15 residues long. Trimming at V came to 0 bases and at J to 5 bases, leaving 5 bases not matched to a gene. CDR1 and CDR2 (germline): SGHRS, YFSETQ. CDR3 region: CASSLGDRDNNEQFF. CDR3 sequence (DNA): TGCGCCAGCAGCTTGGGCGACAGGGACAACAATGAGCAGTTCTTC.

This rearrangement joins TRBV5-1 to TRBJ2-1, with 12 bases fitting TRBD2. Germline V gene sequence: CDR1 SGHRS, CDR2 YFSETQ. The CDR3 runs 17 residues. With 1 base clipped from V and 6 bases from J, the junction kept 8 bases outside the gene matches. In DNA form, the CDR3 reads TGCGCCAGCAGCTTGTACCCCAGGACTAGCGGGACCAATGAGCAGTTCTTC. Translated, it gives CASSLYPRTSGTNEQFF.

This clone appeared a single time. The CDR3 region has the DNA TGTGCCAGCAGTTGGGACTTTTCGGGTGAGCAGTTCTTC. It is translated as CASSWDFSGEQFF. The chain carries TRBV27 and TRBJ2-1, with a possible D match to TRBD2 (6 bases). The V gene lost 4 bases and the J gene lost 9 bases, with 13 bases spanning the gap. Germline CDR1 is MNHEY and CDR2 is SMNVEV (reference sequence). The CDR3 loop spans 13 amino acids.

Only a few counts were recorded for this clone. This chain links TRBV11-2 with TRBJ1-3; no firm D call. V lost 0 bases and J lost 3, with 9 bases in between. CDR1 and CDR2 from the germline V gene are SGHAT and FQNNGV. The CDR3 has 15 amino acids. This CDR3 reads CASSLERSGGNTIYF. The CDR3 bases are TGTGCCAGCAGCTTAGAGAGGTCGGGTGGAAACACCATATATTTT.

The chain uses TRBV28 and TRBJ2-1; D might be TRBD1 (5 bases). Germline lookup yields CDR1 MDHEN and CDR2 SYDVKM. V gave up 2 bases and J gave up 9 bases, with 17 bases separating them. The CDR3 has 15 residues. The chain's CDR3 is CASSLAGHQFPEQFF. The CDR3 region has the DNA TGTGCCAGCAGTTTAGCCGGACACCAGTTCCCTGAGCAGTTCTTC. The full variable domain, in which reference TRBV28 and TRBJ2-1 provide the parts outside the CDR3, is DVKVTQSSRYLVKRTGEKVFLECVQDMDHENMFWYRQDPGLGLRLIYFSYDVKMKEKGDIPEGYSVSREKKERFSLILESASTNQTSMYLCASSLAGHQFPEQFFGPGTRLTVL.

This sequence joins TRBV27 and TRBJ2-3; 10 positions agree with TRBD1. This CDR3 is 15 amino acids long. Germline V lookup: CDR1 MNHEY, CDR2 SMNVEV (reference sequence). V was clipped by 4 bases and J by 3 bases; unmatched bases: 4. The CDR3 nucleotides read TGTGCCAGCAGTTCCCTGGGACAGGGGACAGATACGCAGTATTTT. Translation: CASSSLGQGTDTQYF.

The rearrangement links TRBV7-8 to TRBJ2-7; D unclear. In germline, CDR1 is SGHVS, CDR2 FQNEAQ. Trimming took off 2 bases at V and 2 bases at J, with 10 bases between the two ends. CDR3 length equals 14 residues. The DNA of the CDR3 is TGTGCCAGCAGCTTACTTCTGGGTCCCTACGAGCAGTACTTC. It encodes CASSLLLGPYEQYF. Full variable domain (outside the CDR3, taken from reference TRBV7-8 and TRBJ2-7): GAGVSQSPRYKVAKRGQDVALRCDPISGHVSLFWYQQALGQGPEFLTYFQNEAQLDKSGLPSDRFFAERPEGSVSTLKIQRTQQEDSAVYLCASSLLLGPYEQYFGPGTRLTVT.

J is TRBJ1-1 and V is TRBV4-1; the D gene is possibly TRBD1 (5 bases). Germline loops: CDR1 MGHRA, CDR2 YSYEKL. Trimming took off 2 bases at V and 1 base at J, with 11 bases between the two ends. The CDR3 has 15 residues. The CDR3 region is CASSQPTTANTEAFF. CDR3 sequence (DNA): TGCGCCAGCAGCCAACCGACGACAGCGAACACTGAAGCTTTCTTT.

This chain uses TRBV7-6 with TRBJ2-5; D ambiguous. Germline values: CDR1 SGHVS, CDR2 FNYEAQ. The length of the CDR3 is 16 residues. With 2 bases removed from V and 2 bases from J, the gap between germline ends came to 15 bases. CDR3: CASSLKGGWRQETQYF. The CDR3, as DNA: TGTGCCAGCAGCTTAAAAGGCGGATGGCGACAAGAGACCCAGTACTTC.

A note on this clone: A much larger clone differs from this one at a single base, so this may be a read error. This CDR3 is also generated by other DNA sequences in the sample. The J gene is TRBJ1-5, the V gene TRBV7-9; 7 positions agree with TRBD1. Trimming at V came to 6 bases and at J to 2 bases, leaving 4 bases not matched to a gene. The CDR3 extends over 14 amino acids. Germline V gives CDR1 SEHNR, CDR2 FQNEAQ (reference sequence). The CDR3 here is CASSSGTGNQPQHF. The CDR3 coding sequence is TGTGCCAGCAGTTCCGGGACAGGCAATCAGCCCCAGCATTTT. The whole variable domain, remainder taken from reference TRBV7-9 and TRBJ1-5, is DTGVSQNPRHKITKRGQNVTFRCDPISEHNRLYWYRQTLGQGPEFLTYFQNEAQLEKSRLLSDRFSAERPKGSFSTLEIQRTEQGDSAMYLCASSSGTGNQPQHFGDGTRLSIL.

The CDR3 protein is CASSSADRYEQYF. DNA for the CDR3: TGTGCCAGCAGTTCGGCAGACCGCTACGAGCAGTACTTC. The J gene is TRBJ2-7, the V gene TRBV27; D is uncertain. Germline assignment: CDR1 MNHEY and CDR2 SMNVEV (reference sequence). Trimming took 4 bases from V and 3 from J, leaving 10 bases between them. CDR3 length: 13 residues.

J is TRBJ2-2 and V is TRBV19; 11 bases line up with TRBD1. Germline V lookup: CDR1 LNHDA, CDR2 SQIVND (reference sequence). Germline trimming cut 7 bases from V and 3 bases from J; bases unmatched to any gene: 7. The CDR3 is 16 amino acids. For the CDR3, the DNA is TGTGCCAGTAACCCTCCGGGACAGGGGGACACCGGGGAGCTGTTTTTT. This codes for CASNPPGQGDTGELFF. The entire variable domain, with the rest obtained from reference TRBV19 and TRBJ2-2, is as follows: DGGITQSPKYLFRKEGQNVTLSCEQNLNHDAMYWYRQDPGQGLRLIYYSQIVNDFQKGDIAEGYSVSREKKESFPLTVTSAQKNPTAFYLCASNPPGQGDTGELFFGEGSRLTVL.

The chain carries TRBV5-1 and TRBJ2-7; the D gene could be TRBD1 or TRBD2 (5 bases each). Germline V gene sequence: CDR1 SGHRS, CDR2 YFSETQ. This CDR3 is built from 11 residues. The V end was cut by 9 bases, the J end by 4 bases, with 11 bases between. CDR3 bases: TGCGCCATCCGGGGCGGGTACGAGCAGTACTTC. Protein product: CAIRGGYEQYF.

This clone has more than one count but fewer than ten. The chain carries TRBV5-1 and TRBJ2-2; D may match TRBD1 or TRBD2 (5 bases each). The V gene's germline CDR1 is SGHRS and CDR2 YFSETQ. CDR3 size: 15 residues. The V end was cut by 2 bases, the J end by 1 base, with 9 bases between. The CDR3 loop is CASSFGTQNTGELFF. CDR3 coding DNA: TGCGCCAGCAGCTTCGGGACCCAGAACACCGGGGAGCTGTTTTTT.

V gene TRBV7-9 combines with J gene TRBJ2-1; TRBD2 matches at 9 bases. The CDR3 is made up of 17 amino acids. V shed 2 bases and J 4 bases; nucleotides not matched to a gene: 9. Germline V lookup: CDR1 SEHNR, CDR2 FQNEAQ (reference sequence). CDR3 DNA: TGTGCCAGCAGCTTACAACCCACTAGCGGGCTTTACAATGAGCAGTTCTTC. It specifies CASSLQPTSGLYNEQFF.

V and J are TRBV9 and TRBJ2-7, with 12 bases identical to TRBD1. Germline V gene data show CDR1 as SGDLS and CDR2 as YYNGEE. V gave up 6 bases and J gave up 7 bases; unmatched junction bases: 14. The CDR3 runs to 16 residues. CDR3 nucleotides: TGTGCCAGCACCCCCGAGTGGGGACAGGGGGCTTGGGAGCAGTACTTC. It codes for CASTPEWGQGAWEQYF.

This CDR3 reads CASSLMGQGLRNTIYF. For the CDR3, the DNA is TGTGCCAGCAGCTTGATGGGACAGGGTTTGCGAAACACCATATATTTT. The rearrangement joins TRBV5-4 to TRBJ1-3, with 9 bases aligning to TRBD1. CDR3 length: 16 residues. CDR1 is SGHNT and CDR2 is YYREEE in the germline V gene (reference sequence). V shed 1 base and J 5 bases; nucleotides not matched to a gene: 7.

Points on this clone: A read error may account for a junction end that differs from germline. The rearrangement links TRBV6-5 to TRBJ1-5; 8 bases map to TRBD1. The CDR3 totals 11 residues. Germline loops: CDR1 MNHEY, CDR2 SVGAGI. The CDR3 sequence: CASSGRTGSYF. CDR3 coding DNA: TGTGCCAGCAGTGGAAGGACAGGGTCGTATTTT.

The chain uses TRBV15 and TRBJ1-2; 8 bases align to TRBD1. CDR1 and CDR2 (germline): LNHNV, YYDKDF (reference sequence). After removal of 1 base from V and 4 bases from J, the junction contained 11 bases not matched to a gene. CDR3 length equals 17 residues. CDR3 sequence: CATSRGEDREWSYGYTF. As DNA, the CDR3 is TGTGCCACCAGCAGAGGGGAGGACAGGGAGTGGAGCTATGGCTACACCTTC.

The CDR3 sequence is CASSLADRDLFEAFF. In DNA form, the CDR3 reads TGCGCCAGCAGCTTGGCCGACAGGGATTTATTTGAAGCTTTCTTT. The V gene is TRBV5-1, the J gene TRBJ1-1; 7 nucleotides align to TRBD1. This CDR3 region has 15 residues. Germline CDR1 SGHRS, CDR2 YFSETQ. V shed 0 bases and J 7 bases; nucleotides not matched to a gene: 9.

The gene calls are TRBV28 and TRBJ1-2, with 10 bases aligning to TRBD1. The V segment lost 5 bases and the J segment 2 bases; nucleotides outside the gene matches: 11. Germline CDR1 and CDR2: MDHEN and SYDVKM. The CDR3 is 17 residues long. The CDR3 region is CASSRSARGQGNYGYTF. CDR3 coding DNA: TGTGCCAGCAGTCGCTCGGCGAGGGGACAGGGGAACTATGGCTACACCTTC.

The J gene is TRBJ2-7, the V gene TRBV7-2; D uncertain. V was pared by 1 base and J by 6 bases, with 7 bases between. CDR3 size: 12 residues. Germline V CDR1 and CDR2: SGHTA, FQGNSA. CDR3 amino acids: CASSLGRIEQYF. CDR3 nucleotide sequence: TGTGCCAGCAGCTTAGGACGGATCGAGCAGTACTTC.

This clone has a single count. The genes are TRBV5-1 and TRBJ2-1; 8 bases are shared with TRBD2. The V gene's germline CDR1 is SGHRS and CDR2 YFSETQ. This CDR3 region has 17 residues. V dropped 7 bases and J dropped 4; count of bases not matched to a gene: 16. CDR3 DNA: TGCGCCAGCGGAGCCCTAGGGGCTAGCGGGCCGTACAATGAGCAGTTCTTC. This codes for CASGALGASGPYNEQFF.